A single sample gave rise to the 23 T cell receptor beta chains below, sequenced in a study of cytomegalovirus exposure and HLA in healthy donors. The table came from immunoSEQ multiplex PCR; TCRdb's copy has only in-frame clones and leaves some out. The table includes around 180,000 clones, roughly 84% detected once. The sequenced sample consisted of PBMCs. These TCRs come from a man aged 18 to 29 in good health and CMV-seropositive.

The genes are TRBV2 and TRBJ1-5; TRBD1 matches at 7 bases. J was trimmed by 1 base and V by 8 bases; bases with no gene match: 11. The CDR3 totals 16 residues. The germline gives CDR1 SNHLY, CDR2 FYNNEI. The CDR3 region is CASVKDRVGSNQPQHF. CDR3 bases: TGTGCCAGCGTAAAAGACAGGGTAGGAAGCAATCAGCCCCAGCATTTT.

The rearrangement links TRBV4-3 to TRBJ2-2, with 9 bases that match TRBD2. Germline CDR1 LGHNA, CDR2 YSLEER. After removal of 1 base from V and 5 bases from J, the junction contained 11 bases not matched to a gene. This CDR3 comprises 18 residues. CDR3 in DNA: TGCGCCAGCAGCCAAGTAGTCTTTAGCGGGAGACGAACCGGGGAGCTGTTTTTT. Translation: CASSQVVFSGRRTGELFF.

The chain has TRBV15 and TRBJ2-7; 10 positions match TRBD2. The CDR3 is made up of 18 amino acids. J was trimmed by 3 bases and V by 5 bases; bases with no gene match: 16. Per germline, CDR1 LNHNV and CDR2 YYDKDF (reference sequence). The CDR3 sequence is CATSEGGSARLAGYEQYF. In DNA form, the CDR3 reads TGTGCCACCAGCGAAGGGGGATCCGCACGACTAGCGGGCTACGAGCAGTACTTC.

The chain employs TRBV7-6 and TRBJ2-6; D is undetermined. Per germline, CDR1 SGHVS and CDR2 FNYEAQ. The CDR3 runs 18 residues. V was cut by 4 bases and J by 0 bases, with 16 bases left in between. CDR3 nucleotides: TGTGCCAGCAGCTCGGAAGATACAGACCCCTCTGGGGCCAACGTCCTGACTTTC. Protein sequence: CASSSEDTDPSGANVLTF.

This chain connects TRBV6-5 to TRBJ2-7; TRBD2 might be the D (5 bases). Germline V lookup: CDR1 MNHEY, CDR2 SVGAGI. Trimming shortened V by 2 bases and J by 3 bases, and 11 bases separated the two germline ends. The length of the CDR3 is 14 residues. The chain's CDR3 is CASSYTADLYEQYF. In DNA form, the CDR3 reads TGTGCCAGCAGTTACACAGCGGACCTCTACGAGCAGTACTTC.

On this clone itself: Other DNA sequences in this specimen translate into the identical CDR3. The chain couples TRBV7-2 to TRBJ2-5; TRBD2 matches at 9 bases. The CDR3 totals 14 residues. CDR1 is SGHTA, CDR2 FQGNSA, per germline. The junction had 0 bases not matched to a gene; V was cut back by 2 bases and J by 2 bases. This chain's CDR3 is CASSLLAGQETQYF. In DNA, the CDR3 is TGTGCCAGCAGCTTACTAGCGGGGCAAGAGACCCAGTACTTC.

The CDR3 sequence: CASSATGGASGEQYF. The CDR3 DNA reads as TGCGCCAGCAGCGCGACGGGGGGGGCTAGTGGCGAGCAGTACTTC. The chain combines TRBV5-1 with TRBJ2-7; TRBD2 aligns across 8 bases. CDR3 length: 15 amino acids. V gave up 4 bases and J gave up 6 bases; unmatched junction bases: 12. Germline V lookup: CDR1 SGHRS, CDR2 YFSETQ.

Details on this clone: A read error may account for a junction end that differs from germline. The same CDR3 can be traced to other DNA sequences in this sample. The CDR3 DNA sequence: TGTGCCTGGAGTGTACAGGCAGGGGCCACTGAAGCCTTCTTT. The encoded protein is CAWSVQAGATEAFF. V is TRBV30 and J is TRBJ1-1; possibly TRBD1 for D (6 bases). Germline assignment: CDR1 GTSNPN and CDR2 SVGIG (reference sequence). CDR3 length equals 14 residues.

The J gene is TRBJ2-3, the V gene TRBV9; weak D call: TRBD2 (5 bases). Germline loops: CDR1 SGDLS, CDR2 YYNGEE. Trimming left V 0 bases short and J 1 base short, with 18 bases between. CDR3 length: 18 residues. Written as DNA, the CDR3 is TGTGCCAGCAGCGTAGCCCCAGGAGGCGAGCTCCGCACAGATACGCAGTATTTT. Residues: CASSVAPGGELRTDTQYF.

The chain links TRBV28 to TRBJ2-2; the D is unclear. Trimming took off 4 bases at V and 2 bases at J, with 5 bases between the two ends. Germline loops: CDR1 MDHEN, CDR2 SYDVKM. The CDR3 is made up of 13 amino acids. The DNA for the CDR3 is TGTGCCAGCAGTTGGCCTAACACCGGGGAGCTGTTTTTT. This sequence encodes CASSWPNTGELFF.

This clone has just a few counts. The chain uses TRBV27 and TRBJ1-5; maybe TRBD1 (6 bases). V lost 6 bases to trimming and J lost 6 bases, with 12 bases between them. Germline V gene sequence: CDR1 MNHEY, CDR2 SMNVEV (reference sequence). This CDR3 has 13 residues. CDR3 residues: CASSLTGAQPQHF. CDR3 nucleotides: TGTGCCAGCAGCTTGACAGGAGCTCAGCCCCAGCATTTT.

This chain uses TRBV7-2 with TRBJ1-1, with 8 bases fitting TRBD1. The germline gives CDR1 SGHTA, CDR2 FQGNSA. V shed 5 bases, J shed 1 base, and the junction held 6 bases outside the gene matches. This CDR3 is 15 amino acids long. The CDR3 DNA is TGTGCCAGCAGCACCTGGACAGGGTCGAACACTGAAGCTTTCTTT. The encoded protein is CASSTWTGSNTEAFF. Supplemented by reference TRBV7-2 and TRBJ1-1, the full variable domain reads GAGVSQSPSNKVTEKGKDVELRCDPISGHTALYWYRQSLGQGLEFLIYFQGNSAPDKSGLPSDRFSAERTGGSVSTLTIQRTQQEDSAVYLCASSTWTGSNTEAFFGQGTRLTVV.

Here the CDR3 reads CATSRGRDYEQYF. CDR3 sequence (DNA): TGTGCCACCAGCAGAGGCAGGGACTACGAGCAGTACTTC. The rearrangement uses TRBV15 and TRBJ2-7; D perhaps matches TRBD1 (5 bases). Per germline, CDR1 LNHNV and CDR2 YYDKDF (reference sequence). Trimming removed 1 base from V and 3 bases from J, with 7 bases in between. This CDR3 is built from 13 residues.

This clone came up a few times. The chain uses TRBV7-9 and TRBJ2-5, with a possible D match to TRBD2 (6 bases). This CDR3 has 13 amino acids. Germline CDR1 reads SEHNR; CDR2 reads FQNEAQ (reference sequence). Trimming pared 5 bases from V and 10 bases from J, leaving 17 bases between. As DNA, the CDR3 is TGTGCCAGCAGCCCGCGGGGCCCGGTGGACCAGTACTTC. Protein sequence: CASSPRGPVDQYF.

This clone was detected once. This chain joins TRBV5-5 and TRBJ1-2; TRBD1 agrees at 10 bases. The CDR3 is 18 residues long. J gave up 4 bases and V 0 bases, and 12 bases lay outside the gene matches. The germline V gene has CDR1 SGHKS and CDR2 YYEKEE (reference sequence). CDR3 in DNA: TGTGCCAGCAGCTTGGAGGGGACAGGGGCGTTAACCCTCTATGGCTACACCTTC. Amino acids: CASSLEGTGALTLYGYTF. Full variable domain (rest looked up from reference TRBV5-5 and TRBJ1-2): DAGVTQSPTHLIKTRGQQVTLRCSPISGHKSVSWYQQVLGQGPQFIFQYYEKEERGRGNFPDRFSARQFPNYSSELNVNALLLGDSALYLCASSLEGTGALTLYGYTFGSGTRLTVV.

The V call is TRBV2, the J call TRBJ2-1, with a possible D match to TRBD2 (6 bases). Trimming took 6 bases from V and 1 from J, leaving 7 bases between them. Germline values: CDR1 SNHLY, CDR2 FYNNEI. The length of the CDR3 is 13 residues. CDR3 region: CASRGGSYNEQFF. DNA of the CDR3: TGTGCCAGCAGGGGGGGTTCCTACAATGAGCAGTTCTTC.

This clone occurred a few times. This chain connects TRBV6-4 to TRBJ2-2, with TRBD2 identical over 10 bases. Trimming at V came to 2 bases and at J to 6 bases, leaving 3 bases not matched to a gene. CDR1 and CDR2 from the germline V gene are MRHNA and SNTAGT. The CDR3 spans 15 residues. The chain's CDR3 is CASSDRLAGAGELFF. CDR3 in DNA: TGTGCCAGCAGTGACCGGCTAGCGGGAGCCGGGGAGCTGTTTTTT.

The chain has TRBV11-2 and TRBJ2-5; 11 bases line up with TRBD2. The V and J ends lost 5 bases and 2 bases, in that order; junction bases with no gene match: 10. Germline-derived CDR1 and CDR2 are SGHAT and FQNNGV. The CDR3 totals 17 residues. The CDR3 reads CASSQPPWTSGQETQYF. CDR3 bases: TGTGCCAGCAGCCAACCCCCCTGGACTAGCGGGCAAGAGACCCAGTACTTC. Based on the CDR3 plus reference TRBV11-2 and TRBJ2-5, the full variable domain is EAGVAQSPRYKIIEKRQSVAFWCNPISGHATLYWYQQILGQGPKLLIQFQNNGVVDDSQLPKDRFSAERLKGVDSTLKIQPAKLEDSAVYLCASSQPPWTSGQETQYFGPGTRLLVL.

This clone was counted a few times. The genes are TRBV28 and TRBJ1-5, with D tentatively TRBD1 (6 bases). The CDR3 covers 12 residues. With 11 bases removed from V and 5 bases from J, the gap between germline ends came to 13 bases. Looked up from germline, CDR1 is MDHEN and CDR2 is SYDVKM. The CDR3: CAAGALYQPQHF. In DNA form, the CDR3 reads TGTGCCGCAGGGGCCCTTTATCAGCCCCAGCATTTT.

The J gene is TRBJ1-5, the V gene TRBV19, with a possible D match to TRBD1 (5 bases). CDR3 length: 15 amino acids. The V end was cut by 6 bases, the J end by 7 bases, with 19 bases between. The germline gives CDR1 LNHDA, CDR2 SQIVND (reference sequence). The CDR3 loop reads CASRVRAAAGQPQHF. CDR3 coding DNA: TGTGCCAGTAGAGTTAGGGCAGCCGCAGGGCAGCCCCAGCATTTT.

The chain has TRBV7-6 and TRBJ2-2; perhaps TRBD2 as D (6 bases). The CDR3 spans 14 residues. The germline CDR1 and CDR2 sequences are SGHVS and FNYEAQ. V was clipped by 0 bases and J by 6 bases, with 8 bases between them. CDR3 residues: CASSLASGAGELFF. The DNA for the CDR3 is TGTGCCAGCAGCTTAGCCTCGGGGGCCGGGGAGCTGTTTTTT.

This rearrangement joins TRBV5-1 to TRBJ2-3; 12 positions match TRBD2. This CDR3 is 17 amino acids long. Trimming removed 2 bases from V and 4 bases from J; junction bases left unmatched: 8. Germline V lookup: CDR1 SGHRS, CDR2 YFSETQ. The CDR3: CASSFPTSGGRADTQYF. As DNA, the CDR3 is TGCGCCAGCAGCTTCCCGACTAGCGGGGGACGGGCAGATACGCAGTATTTT.

V is TRBV11-2 and J is TRBJ2-2, with D perhaps matching TRBD1 (5 bases). V shed 4 bases and J shed 5 bases, with 17 bases lying between them. Germline V gene sequence: CDR1 SGHAT, CDR2 FQNNGV. The length of the CDR3 is 16 residues. CDR3 region: CASSSELRQGTGELFF. The CDR3 DNA sequence: TGTGCCAGCAGCTCTGAGCTAAGGCAGGGTACCGGGGAGCTGTTTTTT.